These T cell receptor beta chains were read from a single sample in a study of T-cell reconstitution after alpha-beta-depleted transplantation in children. TCRdb re-analysed the PCR reads in MiXCR, keeping a single row per CDR3 protein. The sample lists some 490,000 distinct CDR3 sequences, 9.5% to 15% occurring once. Sequenced material: PBMCs from the stem cell graft donor, taken from the stem cell graft. Receptors were obtained from a human donor who donated a stem cell graft to a child with combined immunodeficiency. CDR3s include the opening cysteine and the closing phenylalanine or tryptophan. D genes are given only for firm matches. Some rows mark clone size as missing; the rest say once, few, many or name a class of expanded clone.

V gene: TRBV5-4
D gene: TRBD1
J gene: TRBJ2-3
clone size: few
CDR3 DNA: TGTGCCAGCAGTCCAGGCCGGACAGGGGGCTTCGCAGATACGCAGTATTTT
CDR3 protein: CASSPGRTGGFADTQYF

V gene: TRBV28
D gene: TRBD1
J gene: TRBJ2-1
clone size: -
CDR3 DNA: TGTGCCAGCAGTTTGGGACAGCACGGCTACAATGAGCAGTTCTTC
CDR3 protein: CASSLGQHGYNEQFF

V gene: TRBV27
D gene: -
J gene: TRBJ2-5
clone size: -
CDR3 DNA: TGTGCCAGCAGTTTCCAGCTTCAAGAGACCCAGTACTTC
CDR3 protein: CASSFQLQETQYF

V gene: TRBV12-3/TRBV12-4
D gene: -
J gene: TRBJ2-2
clone size: -
CDR3 DNA: TGTGCCAGCAGTTCTGACGGGGAGCTGTTTTTT
CDR3 protein: CASSSDGELFF

V gene: TRBV30
D gene: TRBD2
J gene: TRBJ2-1
clone size: -
CDR3 DNA: TGTGCCTGGAGTGTACGATTCGGGACTAGTCGACTCTACAATGAGCAGTTCTTC
CDR3 protein: CAWSVRFGTSRLYNEQFF

V gene: TRBV29-1
D gene: -
J gene: TRBJ1-2
clone size: few
CDR3 DNA: TGCAGCGTTTCTGGAAACTATGGCTACACCTTC
CDR3 protein: CSVSGNYGYTF

V gene: TRBV10-3
D gene: -
J gene: TRBJ2-1
clone size: few
CDR3 DNA: TGTGCCATCAACGAAGGTCCGGACACAGGCAATGAGCAGTTCTTC
CDR3 protein: CAINEGPDTGNEQFF

V gene: TRBV7-2
D gene: -
J gene: TRBJ2-7
clone size: few
CDR3 DNA: TGTGCCAGCAGCCGATCGGGAGTCGGTACCCTCTACGAGCAGTACTTC
CDR3 protein: CASSRSGVGTLYEQYF

V gene: TRBV12-3/TRBV12-4
D gene: TRBD2
J gene: TRBJ2-2
clone size: few
CDR3 DNA: TGTGCCAGCAGTTTAGCGCCTAGCGGGTGGACCGGGGAGCTGTTTTTT
CDR3 protein: CASSLAPSGWTGELFF

V gene: TRBV6-2/TRBV6-3
D gene: -
J gene: TRBJ2-7
clone size: -
CDR3 DNA: TGTGCCAGCAGACGGGGGCTCTCCGGATTCTACGAGCAGTACTTC
CDR3 protein: CASRRGLSGFYEQYF

V gene: TRBV5-1
D gene: -
J gene: TRBJ2-7
clone size: -
CDR3 DNA: TGCGCCAGCAGCTTGGAATCCAGGGGCTACGAGCAGTACTTC
CDR3 protein: CASSLESRGYEQYF

V gene: TRBV7-3
D gene: TRBD2
J gene: TRBJ2-1
clone size: -
CDR3 DNA: TGTGCCAGCAGCCGGGGGACTAGCGGGAGCGATGAGCAGTTCTTC
CDR3 protein: CASSRGTSGSDEQFF

V gene: TRBV5-1
D gene: -
J gene: TRBJ1-1
clone size: many
CDR3 DNA: TGCGCCAGCAGCTTGGTTTCTCCGAACACTGAAGCTTTCTTT
CDR3 protein: CASSLVSPNTEAFF

V gene: TRBV30
D gene: TRBD1
J gene: TRBJ1-5
clone size: -
CDR3 DNA: TGTGCCTGGCGGACAGGGACGAATCAGCCCCAGCATTTT
CDR3 protein: CAWRTGTNQPQHF

V gene: TRBV4-3
D gene: TRBD2
J gene: TRBJ2-5
clone size: -
CDR3 DNA: TGCGCCAGCAGCCTTAGACTAGCGTTCCAAGAGACCCAGTACTTC
CDR3 protein: CASSLRLAFQETQYF

V gene: TRBV11-3
D gene: TRBD2
J gene: TRBJ2-1
clone size: few
CDR3 DNA: TGTGCCAGCAGCTTAGGGGCTAGCGGGGTTACGTCGGGTGAGCAGTTCTTC
CDR3 protein: CASSLGASGVTSGEQFF

V gene: TRBV28
D gene: TRBD1
J gene: TRBJ1-2
clone size: -
CDR3 DNA: TGTGCCAGCACCATTGACAGGGGGTATGGCTACACCTTC
CDR3 protein: CASTIDRGYGYTF

V gene: TRBV10-3
D gene: -
J gene: TRBJ1-6
clone size: few
CDR3 DNA: TGTGCCATCAAACAAGGGCAGAATAATTCACCCCTCCACTTT
CDR3 protein: CAIKQGQNNSPLHF

V gene: TRBV12-3/TRBV12-4
D gene: -
J gene: TRBJ1-2
clone size: -
CDR3 DNA: TGTGCCAGCAGTCCCGACAGTGTAGACTATGGCTACACCTTC
CDR3 protein: CASSPDSVDYGYTF

V gene: TRBV2
D gene: -
J gene: TRBJ2-3
clone size: many
CDR3 DNA: TGTGCCAGCAGCGTGGGGGATACGCAGTATTTT
CDR3 protein: CASSVGDTQYF

V gene: TRBV12-3/TRBV12-4
D gene: TRBD1
J gene: TRBJ1-2
clone size: many
CDR3 DNA: TGTGCCAGCAGTTTAGCGCCTAACAGGGACAGGGCGGGAGGCTACACCTTC
CDR3 protein: CASSLAPNRDRAGGYTF

V gene: TRBV7-2
D gene: -
J gene: TRBJ2-7
clone size: many
CDR3 DNA: TGTGCCAGCAGCTTAGAGGGCCTGCAATACGAGCAGTACTTC
CDR3 protein: CASSLEGLQYEQYF

V gene: TRBV7-8
D gene: TRBD1
J gene: TRBJ2-7
clone size: many
CDR3 DNA: TGTGCCAGCAGCTTAGCCGGGACAGGGGGCTCATACGAGCAGTACTTC
CDR3 protein: CASSLAGTGGSYEQYF

V gene: TRBV6-5
D gene: TRBD1
J gene: TRBJ1-1
clone size: few
CDR3 DNA: TGTGCCAGCAGTTACTCGGGACAGGGAACTGAAGCTTTCTTT
CDR3 protein: CASSYSGQGTEAFF

V gene: TRBV12-5
D gene: -
J gene: TRBJ2-3
clone size: many
CDR3 DNA: TGTGCTAGTGGTTTGGGCGGGACAGTCACAGATACGCAGTATTTT
CDR3 protein: CASGLGGTVTDTQYF

V gene: TRBV4-1
D gene: -
J gene: TRBJ2-3
clone size: -
CDR3 DNA: TGCGCCAGCAGCCAAGACGACCCAGATACGCAGTATTTT
CDR3 protein: CASSQDDPDTQYF

V gene: TRBV9
D gene: -
J gene: TRBJ1-2
clone size: few
CDR3 DNA: TGTGCCAGCAGCGTAGGCCCGGCCTCCGGACAGACAAACTATGGCTACACCTTC
CDR3 protein: CASSVGPASGQTNYGYTF

V gene: TRBV20-1
D gene: -
J gene: TRBJ2-1
clone size: -
CDR3 DNA: TGCAGTGCTAGAGAGATAGGCGGAGGGCAGCAGTTCTTC
CDR3 protein: CSAREIGGGQQFF

V gene: TRBV12-3/TRBV12-4
D gene: -
J gene: TRBJ2-7
clone size: few
CDR3 DNA: TGTGCCAGCAGTTCCCCCACACGGTCCTACGAGCAGTACTTC
CDR3 protein: CASSSPTRSYEQYF

V gene: TRBV3-1
D gene: -
J gene: TRBJ1-3
clone size: -
CDR3 DNA: TGTGCCAGCAGCCGCGGGTTGGGAAACACCATATATTTT
CDR3 protein: CASSRGLGNTIYF

V gene: TRBV10-3
D gene: TRBD2
J gene: TRBJ2-4
clone size: many
CDR3 DNA: TGTGCCATCAGTGAGTTTGTGGGACTAGCAGGAGCCAAAAACATTCAGTACTTC
CDR3 protein: CAISEFVGLAGAKNIQYF

V gene: TRBV2
D gene: -
J gene: TRBJ1-1
clone size: -
CDR3 DNA: TGTGCCAGCAAACGGGACATTAACACTGAAGCTTTCTTT
CDR3 protein: CASKRDINTEAFF

V gene: TRBV20-1
D gene: -
J gene: TRBJ2-3
clone size: few
CDR3 DNA: TGCAGTTCAGAACAGGGACTGGACACAGATACGCAGTATTTT
CDR3 protein: CSSEQGLDTDTQYF

V gene: TRBV12-3/TRBV12-4
D gene: TRBD2
J gene: TRBJ2-3
clone size: -
CDR3 DNA: TGTGCCGGGGGGGAGGCGGGAGGCCCAGATACGCAGTATTTT
CDR3 protein: CAGGEAGGPDTQYF

V gene: TRBV6-6
D gene: -
J gene: TRBJ1-1
clone size: -
CDR3 DNA: TGTGCCAGCAGCTCTGCTATGAACACTGAAGCTTTCTTT
CDR3 protein: CASSSAMNTEAFF

V gene: TRBV7-9
D gene: TRBD2
J gene: TRBJ2-1
clone size: few
CDR3 DNA: TGTGCCAGCAGCCGGGGGGGGGGCTACAATGAGCAGTTCTTC
CDR3 protein: CASSRGGGYNEQFF

V gene: TRBV20-1
D gene: -
J gene: TRBJ2-1
clone size: many
CDR3 DNA: TGCAGTGCTAGTGCCATGCGGATGAATGAGCAGTTCTTC
CDR3 protein: CSASAMRMNEQFF

V gene: TRBV20-1
D gene: -
J gene: TRBJ2-1
clone size: -
CDR3 DNA: TGCAGTGCTATGATCGCGGGATACAATGAGCAGTTCTTC
CDR3 protein: CSAMIAGYNEQFF

V gene: TRBV12-3/TRBV12-4
D gene: -
J gene: TRBJ2-1
clone size: many
CDR3 DNA: TGTGCCAGCAGTTTGGGAGCTGGTGAGCAGTTCTTC
CDR3 protein: CASSLGAGEQFF

V gene: TRBV9
D gene: TRBD1
J gene: TRBJ2-7
clone size: many
CDR3 DNA: TGTGCCAGCAGCGTAGGGGACAGTGGATTTTACGAGCAGTACTTC
CDR3 protein: CASSVGDSGFYEQYF

V gene: TRBV12-3/TRBV12-4
D gene: TRBD1
J gene: TRBJ2-1
clone size: many
CDR3 DNA: TGTGCCAGCAGTTCATGGACAGGGGGCTCCTACAATGAGCAGTTCTTC
CDR3 protein: CASSSWTGGSYNEQFF

V gene: TRBV4-1
D gene: TRBD1
J gene: TRBJ2-7
clone size: few
CDR3 DNA: TGCGCCAGCAGCCAAGTAGGTAGGGGGCGATACGAGCAGTACTTC
CDR3 protein: CASSQVGRGRYEQYF

V gene: TRBV11-2
D gene: -
J gene: TRBJ2-1
clone size: -
CDR3 DNA: TGTGCCAGCAGCTTACTCACGCTCCACAATGAGCAGTTCTTC
CDR3 protein: CASSLLTLHNEQFF